Reported below is one T cell receptor beta chain. This entry is derived from a study of OX40 agonist ivuxolimab in advanced cancers. Study in general: All patients had ivuxolimab intravenously every 2 weeks at 0.01 to 10 mg/kg. The dose-escalation cohort was just under 85% male, with a mean age of 60 years, ranging roughly 23 to 79. Two patients with cutaneous melanoma and one with hepatocellular carcinoma, three in total, showed partial responses.

The protocol was immunoSEQ multiplex PCR, while the TCRdb copy is restricted to in-frame clones and leaves out a portion. This table has 98,000 or so clones, 75% to 95% appearing once. Autoimmune disease history or systemic immunosuppression meant exclusion. J was trimmed by 6 bases and V by 0 bases; bases with no gene match: 7. The length of the CDR3 is 16 residues. The germline CDR1 and CDR2 sequences are SGHRS and YFSETQ. The clonotype comes from an adult with an advanced solid tumor such as melanoma, head and neck, liver or kidney cancer. The chain recombines TRBV5-1 with TRBJ2-2, with TRBD2 matching over 8 bases. The sample here was CD4+ or CD8+ T cells sorted from blood, taken in a trial of the OX40 agonist ivuxolimab. The CDR3 here is CASSLGGAGGAGELFF. The DNA for the CDR3 is TGCGCCAGCAGCTTGGGAGGCGCCGGGGGGGCCGGGGAGCTGTTTTTT.